This T cell receptor beta chain was sequenced for a study of technical replicates of blood from a few donors. Data came from immunoSEQ multiplex PCR; TCRdb stores just in-frame clones and leaves some out. The repertoire has about 98,000 clones, nearly 97% of them found once; the top ten carry roughly 0.23%. V lost 4 bases, J lost 2 bases, and 8 bases stayed unmatched. Germline CDR1 and CDR2: SGHDT and YYEEEE. The CDR3 covers 16 residues. The genes are TRBV5-6 and TRBJ2-3, with 9 nucleotides matching TRBD2. Sequences were obtained from T cells isolated from PBMCs. The receptor was isolated from a human donor in good health. CDR3 sequence (DNA): TGTGCCAGCAGCCGACTAGCGGAAAGCTTCACAGATACGCAGTATTTT. Translating gives CASSRLAESFTDTQYF.